What follows describes a single T cell receptor (beta chain). These data are taken from a study of identifying expanded T cells in peripheral blood. Measured with immunoSEQ multiplex PCR; TCRdb has only the in-frame clones, and not every one. The sample consists of about 78,000 clones, roughly 86% of them appearing once. The germline gives CDR1 SGHNT, CDR2 YYREEE (reference sequence). The CDR3 totals 14 residues. With V trimmed by 4 bases and J by 1 base, 4 bases remained unmatched. This chain connects TRBV5-4 to TRBJ2-5; 7 bases line up with TRBD2. Source material: blood. This receptor was identified in a person aged 18 to 75 in good health. CDR3 coding DNA: TGTGCCAGCAGCCCGGGACTACCCCAAGAGACCCAGTACTTC. Amino acid sequence: CASSPGLPQETQYF.